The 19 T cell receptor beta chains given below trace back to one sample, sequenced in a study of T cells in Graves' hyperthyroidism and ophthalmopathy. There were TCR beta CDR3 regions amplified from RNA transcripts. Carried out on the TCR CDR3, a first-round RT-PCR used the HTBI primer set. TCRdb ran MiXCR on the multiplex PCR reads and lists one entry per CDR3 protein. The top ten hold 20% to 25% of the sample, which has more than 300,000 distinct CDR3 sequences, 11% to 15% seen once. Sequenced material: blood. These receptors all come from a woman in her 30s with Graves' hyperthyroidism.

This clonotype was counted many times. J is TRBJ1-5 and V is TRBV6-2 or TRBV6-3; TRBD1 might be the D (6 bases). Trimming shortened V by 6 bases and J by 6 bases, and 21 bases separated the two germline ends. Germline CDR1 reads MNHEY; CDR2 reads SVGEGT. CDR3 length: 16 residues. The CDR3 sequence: CASSTPPHRVTQPQHF. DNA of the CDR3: TGTGCCAGCAGCACCCCGCCCCACAGGGTCACTCAGCCCCAGCATTTT.

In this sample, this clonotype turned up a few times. CDR3 protein: CASSVGLTVILAGITDTQYF. The CDR3 bases are TGTGCCAGCAGCGTAGGACTAACCGTAATTCTAGCGGGTATCACAGATACGCAGTATTTT. This chain uses TRBV9 with TRBJ2-3; 8 nucleotides line up with TRBD2. After removal of 0 bases from V and 2 bases from J, the junction contained 17 bases not matched to a gene. Germline V gene sequence: CDR1 SGDLS, CDR2 YYNGEE. CDR3 length: 20 amino acids.

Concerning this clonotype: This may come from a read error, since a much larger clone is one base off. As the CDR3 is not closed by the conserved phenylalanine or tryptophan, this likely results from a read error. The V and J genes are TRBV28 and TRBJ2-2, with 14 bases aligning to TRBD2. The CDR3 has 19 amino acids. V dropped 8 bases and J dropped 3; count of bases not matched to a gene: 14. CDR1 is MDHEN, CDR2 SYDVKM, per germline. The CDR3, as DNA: TGTGCCAGCGGTGATTGGGGACTAGCGGGAGTGTTTGACACCGGGGAGCTGTTTTTA. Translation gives CASGDWGLAGVFDTGELFL.

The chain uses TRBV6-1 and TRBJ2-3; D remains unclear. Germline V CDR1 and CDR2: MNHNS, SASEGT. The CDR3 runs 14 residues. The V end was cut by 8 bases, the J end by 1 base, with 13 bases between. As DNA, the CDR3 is TGTGCCAGCTCCTTTTTGGGCGGCACAGATACGCAGTATTTT. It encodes CASSFLGGTDTQYF.

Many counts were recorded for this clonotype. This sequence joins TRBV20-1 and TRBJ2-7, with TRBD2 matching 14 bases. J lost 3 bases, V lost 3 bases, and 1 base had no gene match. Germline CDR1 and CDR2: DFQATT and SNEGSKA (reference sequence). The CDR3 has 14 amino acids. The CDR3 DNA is TGCAGTGCTAGGGGACTAGCGGGAGACTACGAGCAGTACTTC. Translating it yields CSARGLAGDYEQYF.

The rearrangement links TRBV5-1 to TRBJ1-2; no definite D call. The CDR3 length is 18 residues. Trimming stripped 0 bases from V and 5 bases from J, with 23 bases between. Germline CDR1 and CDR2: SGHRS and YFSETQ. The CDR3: CASSLAGFHPTGIYGYTF. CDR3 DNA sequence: TGCGCCAGCAGCTTGGCAGGTTTTCATCCTACTGGGATTTATGGCTACACCTTC.

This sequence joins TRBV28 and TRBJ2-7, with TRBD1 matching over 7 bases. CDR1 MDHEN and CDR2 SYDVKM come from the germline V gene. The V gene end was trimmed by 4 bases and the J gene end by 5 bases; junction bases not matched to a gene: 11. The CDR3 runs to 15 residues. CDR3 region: CASSSPPQGTHEQYF. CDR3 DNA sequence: TGTGCCAGCAGTTCCCCGCCACAGGGGACCCACGAGCAGTACTTC.

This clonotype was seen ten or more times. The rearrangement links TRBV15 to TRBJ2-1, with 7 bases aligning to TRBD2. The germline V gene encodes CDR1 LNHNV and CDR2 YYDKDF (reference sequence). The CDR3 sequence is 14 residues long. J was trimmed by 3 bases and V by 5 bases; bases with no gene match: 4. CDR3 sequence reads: CATSSSGIYNEQFF. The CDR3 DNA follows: TGTGCCACCAGCTCCAGCGGGATCTACAATGAGCAGTTCTTC.

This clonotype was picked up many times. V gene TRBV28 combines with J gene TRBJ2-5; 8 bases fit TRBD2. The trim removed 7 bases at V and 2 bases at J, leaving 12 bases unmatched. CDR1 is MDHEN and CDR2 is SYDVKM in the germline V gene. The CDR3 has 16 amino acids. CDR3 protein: CASTATMTSVQETQYF. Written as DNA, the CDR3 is TGTGCCAGCACCGCGACGATGACTAGCGTACAAGAGACCCAGTACTTC. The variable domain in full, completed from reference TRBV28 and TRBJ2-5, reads DVKVTQSSRYLVKRTGEKVFLECVQDMDHENMFWYRQDPGLGLRLIYFSYDVKMKEKGDIPEGYSVSREKKERFSLILESASTNQTSMYLCASTATMTSVQETQYFGPGTRLLVL.

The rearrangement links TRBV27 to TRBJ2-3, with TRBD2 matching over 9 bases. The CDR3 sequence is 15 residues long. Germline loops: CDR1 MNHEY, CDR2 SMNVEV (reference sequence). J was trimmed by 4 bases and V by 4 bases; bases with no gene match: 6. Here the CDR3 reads CASSWASGKADTQYF. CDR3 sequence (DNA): TGTGCCAGCAGTTGGGCTAGCGGGAAGGCAGATACGCAGTATTTT.

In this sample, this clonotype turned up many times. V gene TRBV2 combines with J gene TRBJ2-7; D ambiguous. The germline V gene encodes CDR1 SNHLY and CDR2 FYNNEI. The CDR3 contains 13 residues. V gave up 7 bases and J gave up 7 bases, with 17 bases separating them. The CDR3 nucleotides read TGTGCCAGCACTAGGACCGGTTACGGAGAGCAGTACTTC. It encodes CASTRTGYGEQYF. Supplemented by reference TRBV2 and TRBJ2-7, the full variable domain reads EPEVTQTPSHQVTQMGQEVILRCVPISNHLYFYWYRQILGQKVEFLVSFYNNEISEKSEIFDDQFSVERPDGSNFTLKIRSTKLEDSAMYFCASTRTGYGEQYFGPGTRLTVT.

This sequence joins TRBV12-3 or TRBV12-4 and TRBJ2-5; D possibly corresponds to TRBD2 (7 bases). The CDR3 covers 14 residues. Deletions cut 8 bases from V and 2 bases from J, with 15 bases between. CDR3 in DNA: TGTGCCAGCGGATCGGGGGGCGGTCAAGAGACCCAGTACTTC. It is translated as CASGSGGGQETQYF.

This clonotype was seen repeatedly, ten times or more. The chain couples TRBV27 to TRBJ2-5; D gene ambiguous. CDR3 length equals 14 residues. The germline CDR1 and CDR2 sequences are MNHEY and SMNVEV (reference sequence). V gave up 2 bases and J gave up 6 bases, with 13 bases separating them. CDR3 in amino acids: CASSLALGKKTQYF. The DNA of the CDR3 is TGTGCCAGCAGTTTAGCACTGGGGAAGAAGACCCAGTACTTC.

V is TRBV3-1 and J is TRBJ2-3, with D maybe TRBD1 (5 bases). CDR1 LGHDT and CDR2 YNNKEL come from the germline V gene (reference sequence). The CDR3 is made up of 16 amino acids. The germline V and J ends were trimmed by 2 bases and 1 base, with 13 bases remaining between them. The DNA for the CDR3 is TGTGCCAGCAGCCAATCCCAGGGTGGACGCACAGATACGCAGTATTTT. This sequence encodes CASSQSQGGRTDTQYF.

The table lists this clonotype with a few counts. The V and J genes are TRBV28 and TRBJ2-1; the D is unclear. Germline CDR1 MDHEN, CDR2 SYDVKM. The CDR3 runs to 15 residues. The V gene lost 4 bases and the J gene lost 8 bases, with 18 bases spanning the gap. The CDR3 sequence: CASSSARRDGYEQFF. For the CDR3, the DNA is TGTGCCAGCAGTTCGGCGCGTCGCGATGGTTATGAGCAGTTCTTC.

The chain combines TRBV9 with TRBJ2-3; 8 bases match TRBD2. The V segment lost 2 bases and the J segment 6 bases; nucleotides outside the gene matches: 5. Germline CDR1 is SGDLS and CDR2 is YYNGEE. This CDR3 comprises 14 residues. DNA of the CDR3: TGTGCCAGCAGCGTGCGGGGGGCGGGTGATACGCAGTATTTT. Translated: CASSVRGAGDTQYF.

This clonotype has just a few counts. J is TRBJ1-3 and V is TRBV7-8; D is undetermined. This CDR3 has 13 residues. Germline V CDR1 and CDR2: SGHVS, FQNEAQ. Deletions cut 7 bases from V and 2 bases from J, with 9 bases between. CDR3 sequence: CASTGETGNTIYF. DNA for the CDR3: TGTGCCAGCACCGGGGAAACTGGAAACACCATATATTTT.

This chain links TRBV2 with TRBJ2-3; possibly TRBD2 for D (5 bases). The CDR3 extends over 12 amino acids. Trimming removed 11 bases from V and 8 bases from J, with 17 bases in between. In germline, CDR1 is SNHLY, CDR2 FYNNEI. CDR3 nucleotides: TGTGCCGCCGCGGGCCCGGCACGTACGCAGTATTTT. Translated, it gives CAAAGPARTQYF.

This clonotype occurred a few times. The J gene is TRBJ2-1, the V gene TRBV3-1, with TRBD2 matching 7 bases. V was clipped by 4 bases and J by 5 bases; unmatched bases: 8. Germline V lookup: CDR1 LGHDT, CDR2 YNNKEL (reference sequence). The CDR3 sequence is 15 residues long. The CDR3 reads CASSPLGGLDNEQFF. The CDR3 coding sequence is TGTGCCAGCAGCCCCTTGGGAGGGCTCGACAATGAGCAGTTCTTC.